The 18 T cell receptor beta chains in this list originate from one sample, sequenced in a study of blood T cell repertoires in COVID-19 (dated by TCRdb to about 2020). Preparation of the library involved the immunoSEQ multiplex PCR assay. TCRdb took this table from immuneACCESS and kept in-frame rearrangements with V and J called. Such tables lack part of the clones; where checked against another copy, unresolved V genes explain under half of the gap, and the rest is unexplained. In all, the sample holds fewer than 350,000 clones, and 80% to 85% of those were seen once. Roughly 2.9% of the sample belongs to the ten largest clones. The sample taken for sequencing was peripheral blood. The receptors originated from a woman in her sixties with active or convalescent COVID-19.

CDR3 in DNA: TGTGCCAGCAGCTCGGGACAGGACCGCTACGAGCAGTACTTC. Residues: CASSSGQDRYEQYF. The chain couples TRBV7-9 to TRBJ2-7, with 8 bases matching TRBD1. CDR1 and CDR2 from the germline V gene are SEHNR and FQNEAQ (reference sequence). The CDR3 length is 14 residues. V was pared by 4 bases and J by 3 bases, with 5 bases of the junction left unmatched.

The rearrangement joins TRBV4-2 to TRBJ1-1; D is ambiguous. Germline V gene sequence: CDR1 LGHNA, CDR2 YNFKEQ. This CDR3 spans 19 amino acids. The V end lost 0 bases, the J end lost 0 bases, and 20 bases lay between the germline ends. CDR3 DNA: TGTGCCAGCAGCCAAGACTGGGTTTGGACTGCAAGGATGAACACTGAAGCTTTCTTT. It specifies CASSQDWVWTARMNTEAFF.

In DNA, the CDR3 is TGTGCCAGCAGCTCCCCGGGACAGGGTTTGCCCTACGAGCAGTACTTC. Protein: CASSSPGQGLPYEQYF. The chain joins TRBV11-2 to TRBJ2-7; 9 nucleotides line up with TRBD1. This CDR3 region has 16 residues. Germline assignment: CDR1 SGHAT and CDR2 FQNNGV. V shed 4 bases, J shed 2 bases, and the junction held 9 bases outside the gene matches. Supplemented by reference TRBV11-2 and TRBJ2-7, the full variable domain reads EAGVAQSPRYKIIEKRQSVAFWCNPISGHATLYWYQQILGQGPKLLIQFQNNGVVDDSQLPKDRFSAERLKGVDSTLKIQPAKLEDSAVYLCASSSPGQGLPYEQYFGPGTRLTVT.

The gene calls are TRBV29-1 and TRBJ1-4, with no clear D. V was cut by 5 bases and J by 8 bases, with 12 bases left in between. Germline CDR1 reads SQVTM; CDR2 reads ANQGSEA. The CDR3 is made up of 12 amino acids. Written as DNA, the CDR3 is TGCAGCGTTTCCCTCTCGGGGGAAAAACTGTTTTTT. This translates into CSVSLSGEKLFF. Variable domain in full (rest from reference TRBV29-1 and TRBJ1-4): SAVISQKPSRDICQRGTSLTIQCQVDSQVTMMFWYRQQPGQSLTLIATANQGSEATYESGFVIDKFPISRPNLTFSTLTVSNMSPEDSSIYLCSVSLSGEKLFFGSGTQLSVL.

This clone was recorded once. The rearrangement joins TRBV2 to TRBJ1-6, with 7 bases matching TRBD1. The J segment lost 4 bases and the V segment lost 4 bases, leaving 4 bases of the junction unmatched. This CDR3 is 15 amino acids long. Per the germline V gene, CDR1 is SNHLY and CDR2 is FYNNEI. The CDR3 bases are TGTGCCAGCAGTGGACAGGGAACATATAATTCACCCCTCCACTTT. Its translation is CASSGQGTYNSPLHF.

This CDR3 is CASSYARGGNEQFF. The CDR3 bases are TGTGCCAGCAGTTACGCCCGGGGTGGCAATGAGCAGTTCTTC. The chain recombines TRBV6-5 with TRBJ2-1; D is perhaps TRBD2 (5 bases). Trimming removed 2 bases from V and 6 bases from J, with 11 bases in between. The CDR3 extends over 14 amino acids. Looked up from germline, CDR1 is MNHEY and CDR2 is SVGAGI.

The J gene is TRBJ2-2, the V gene TRBV6-5, with 8 positions matching TRBD1. Germline values: CDR1 MNHEY, CDR2 SVGAGI. The ends lost 2 bases at V and 7 bases at J; junction bases unmatched: 9. This CDR3 region has 16 residues. CDR3 sequence reads: CASSYAARGPGGELFF. Written as DNA, the CDR3 is TGTGCCAGCAGTTACGCGGCCAGGGGGCCGGGCGGGGAGCTGTTTTTT.

The CDR3 loop reads CASSMYLAGADTQYF. CDR3 coding DNA: TGTGCCAGTAGTATGTACCTAGCGGGCGCAGATACGCAGTATTTT. The chain has TRBV19 and TRBJ2-3; 8 bases are a match to TRBD2. With V trimmed by 3 bases and J by 4 bases, 6 bases remained unmatched. Germline V gene lookup returns CDR1 LNHDA and CDR2 SQIVND (reference sequence). This CDR3 region has 15 residues.

This clone was seen only once. The chain links TRBV7-9 to TRBJ2-1; possible D gene TRBD1, 5 bases. This CDR3 region has 17 residues. The V end was cut by 3 bases, the J end by 3 bases, with 18 bases between. Per germline, CDR1 SEHNR and CDR2 FQNEAQ (reference sequence). CDR3 amino acids: CASSFGSQGGFYNEQFF. The CDR3 region has the DNA TGTGCCAGCAGCTTTGGGTCCCAGGGCGGCTTCTACAATGAGCAGTTCTTC.

The V and J genes are TRBV9 and TRBJ2-5; 12 positions match TRBD2. Germline V gene lookup returns CDR1 SGDLS and CDR2 YYNGEE. The ends lost 0 bases at V and 0 bases at J; junction bases unmatched: 9. The CDR3 covers 19 residues. CDR3 residues: CASSVESTSGGTHQETQYF. Written as DNA, the CDR3 is TGTGCCAGCAGCGTAGAGTCCACTAGCGGGGGGACCCACCAAGAGACCCAGTACTTC.

The chain links TRBV11-3 to TRBJ2-5, with 10 bases aligning to TRBD1. This CDR3 is 16 amino acids long. Trimming cost V 1 base and J 4 bases; bases outside gene matches: 6. Germline assignment: CDR1 SGHNT and CDR2 YENEEA. The CDR3 coding sequence is TGTGCCAGCAGCTTAGGACAGGGGGCTAGTGGAGAGACCCAGTACTTC. Translated: CASSLGQGASGETQYF.

This chain connects TRBV19 to TRBJ2-1; 7 bases agree with TRBD1. CDR3 size: 12 residues. The V and J ends lost 6 bases and 10 bases, in that order; junction bases with no gene match: 6. Germline V gene sequence: CDR1 LNHDA, CDR2 SQIVND (reference sequence). CDR3 coding DNA: TGTGCCAGTAGCCTACAGGGGAACGAGCAGTTCTTC. Its protein is CASSLQGNEQFF.

The V and J genes are TRBV18 and TRBJ1-6; 7 nucleotides line up with TRBD1. CDR3 size: 16 residues. V dropped 3 bases and J dropped 5; count of bases not matched to a gene: 7. Germline V gene sequence: CDR1 KGHSH, CDR2 LQKENI. CDR3 region: CASSPRTGADNSPLHF. As DNA, the CDR3 is TGTGCCAGCTCACCCCGAACAGGGGCAGATAATTCACCCCTCCACTTT.

This clone appeared a single time. The chain has TRBV19 and TRBJ2-4, with 13 positions matching TRBD2. Unmatched junction bases numbered 8, after V lost 3 bases and J lost 0 bases. CDR1 is LNHDA, CDR2 SQIVND, per germline (reference sequence). The CDR3 has 19 residues. CDR3 protein: CASSISETSGGLAKNIQYF. The DNA of the CDR3 is TGTGCCAGTAGTATCTCGGAGACTAGCGGGGGGTTAGCCAAAAACATTCAGTACTTC.

V and J are TRBV11-3 and TRBJ2-2, with 7 nucleotides matching TRBD1. Germline V gene lookup returns CDR1 SGHNT and CDR2 YENEEA. The CDR3 loop spans 15 amino acids. Trimming took 5 bases from V and 1 from J; bases not matched to a gene: 4. CDR3 DNA: TGTGCCAGCAGCACCCGACAGGGGAACACCGGGGAGCTGTTTTTT. It translates to CASSTRQGNTGELFF.

The rearrangement uses TRBV20-1 and TRBJ1-5, with D unresolved. V lost 3 bases and J 5 bases, leaving 11 bases between the germline ends. Germline CDR1 is DFQATT and CDR2 is SNEGSKA (reference sequence). The CDR3 is 13 residues long. CDR3 in amino acids: CSASTGVDQPQHF. In DNA, the CDR3 is TGCAGTGCTAGTACGGGAGTCGATCAGCCCCAGCATTTT.

This chain uses TRBV6-1 with TRBJ2-2, with 8 bases aligning to TRBD1. The CDR3 extends over 18 amino acids. Germline lookup yields CDR1 MNHNS and CDR2 SASEGT. V lost 2 bases and J lost 7; bases outside the gene matches: 15. The DNA of the CDR3 is TGTGCCAGCAGTGAATCTGAATCCCTAAACAGGGGGGACGGGGAGCTGTTTTTT. It yields the protein CASSESESLNRGDGELFF.

J is TRBJ1-1 and V is TRBV6-2 or TRBV6-3; 7 nucleotides agree with TRBD1. V gave up 4 bases and J gave up 11 bases; unmatched junction bases: 10. The CDR3 spans 13 residues. Per the germline V gene, CDR1 is MNHEY and CDR2 is SVGEGT. As DNA, the CDR3 is TGTGCCAGCAGTTTGTCAGGGGGTAAAGGGGCTTTCTTT. Its translation: CASSLSGGKGAFF.